This T cell receptor (beta chain) was identified in a study of OX40 agonist ivuxolimab in advanced cancers. The assay was immunoSEQ multiplex PCR, and TCRdb's table has in-frame clones only and misses some. In the table there are 75,000 to 90,000 clones, approximately 88% of which are singletons. The CDR3 is made up of 14 amino acids. Trimming shortened V by 3 bases and J by 4 bases, and 13 bases separated the two germline ends. Per the germline V gene, CDR1 is SGHRS and CDR2 is YFSETQ. The sequence was collected from an adult with an advanced solid tumor such as melanoma, head and neck, liver or kidney cancer. The V call is TRBV5-1, the J call TRBJ1-1, with D possibly TRBD1 on 6 matching bases. The starting material was CD4+ or CD8+ T cells sorted from blood, obtained in a trial of the OX40 agonist ivuxolimab. The CDR3 nucleotides read TGCGCCAGCAGCTCGGCGGTCAGGGGCACTGAAGCTTTCTTT. Translated, it gives CASSSAVRGTEAFF.